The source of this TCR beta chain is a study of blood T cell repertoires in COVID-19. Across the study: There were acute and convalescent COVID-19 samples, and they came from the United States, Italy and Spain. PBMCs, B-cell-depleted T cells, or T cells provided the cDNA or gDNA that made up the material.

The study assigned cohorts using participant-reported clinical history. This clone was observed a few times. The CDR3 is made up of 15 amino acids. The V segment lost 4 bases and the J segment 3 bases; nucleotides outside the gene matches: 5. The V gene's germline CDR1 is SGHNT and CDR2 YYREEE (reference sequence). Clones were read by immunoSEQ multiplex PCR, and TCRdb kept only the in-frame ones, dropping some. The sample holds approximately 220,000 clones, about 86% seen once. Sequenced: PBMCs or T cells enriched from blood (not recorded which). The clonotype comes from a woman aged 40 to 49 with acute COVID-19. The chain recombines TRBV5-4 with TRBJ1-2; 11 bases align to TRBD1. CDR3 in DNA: TGTGCCAGCAGCCCGGGACAGGGGGTGGACTATGGCTACACCTTC. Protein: CASSPGQGVDYGYTF.